A selection of T cell receptor beta chains follows, all from one sample in a study of T-cell reconstitution after alpha-beta-depleted transplantation in children. MiXCR was run by TCRdb on the PCR reads, yielding one entry per CDR3 protein. This sample yields 450,000 to 500,000 distinct CDR3 sequences, of which around 12% are seen a single time; about 5% belongs to the top ten. The source material was PBMCs from the stem cell graft donor, sampled from the stem cell graft. These receptors were obtained from a human donor who donated a stem cell graft to a child with combined immunodeficiency. Both conserved end residues are part of each CDR3. Fields, in order: J gene, clone size, D gene, V gene, CDR3 DNA, CDR3 protein. D genes are given only for firm matches. The size of a clone is reported for some rows only, either as once, few or many, or as a class for expanded clones.

>TRBJ2-3|few|-|TRBV4-3
TGCGCCAGCAGCCAAGCGCGGAACTGGCGGGATACGCAGTATTTT
CASSQARNWRDTQYF
>TRBJ2-7|few|TRBD2|TRBV20-1
TGCAGTGGGCTAGCGGGCTACGAGCAGTACTTC
CSGLAGYEQYF
>TRBJ1-5|few|TRBD1|TRBV5-1
TGCGCCAGCAGCTTGACAGGGGGGGACAATCAGCCCCAGCATTTT
CASSLTGGDNQPQHF
>TRBJ2-7|many|-|TRBV5-1
TGCGCCAGCAGCTTGGATGGAATTTCCTACGAGCAGTACTTC
CASSLDGISYEQYF
>TRBJ2-3|-|-|TRBV9
TGTGCCAGCAGCGTAGAGTGGCGGGTCACAGATACGCAGTATTTT
CASSVEWRVTDTQYF
>TRBJ2-1|-|TRBD2|TRBV7-7
TGTGCCAGCAGCCCGCGGACTAGCGGGAGTGAGGGTGAGCAGTTCTTC
CASSPRTSGSEGEQFF
>TRBJ1-2|many|-|TRBV12-5
TGTGCTAGTGGTTTGGACTCCACCCAACCCGATGGCTACACCTTC
CASGLDSTQPDGYTF
>TRBJ2-4|many|-|TRBV20-1
TGCAGTGCTAGAGATGAGAAGCCGGCCAAAAACATTCAGTACTTC
CSARDEKPAKNIQYF
>TRBJ2-1|many|TRBD2|TRBV27
TGTGCCAGCAGTCCCGGTACTAGCGGTCGCGATGAGCAGTTCTTC
CASSPGTSGRDEQFF
>TRBJ2-2|many|-|TRBV12-3/TRBV12-4
TGTGCCAGCACCGTCACTAGGGCCGGGGAGCTGTTTTTT
CASTVTRAGELFF
>TRBJ2-1|few|-|TRBV7-2
TGTGCCAGCGCCTTGGGACGGCTGAATGAGCAGTTCTTC
CASALGRLNEQFF
>TRBJ1-2|many|-|TRBV12-3/TRBV12-4
TGTGCCAGCAGTTTATCTGGGACAAGGGGAACCTATGATGGCTACACCTTC
CASSLSGTRGTYDGYTF
>TRBJ2-7|-|TRBD1|TRBV29-1
TGCAGCGCCCGGACAGGGGAAAACGAGCAGTACTTC
CSARTGENEQYF
>TRBJ2-1|once|TRBD2|TRBV6-2/TRBV6-3
TGTGCCAGCAGTACCCCGGGGAGGGGAGGCAATGAGCAGTTCTTC
CASSTPGRGGNEQFF
>TRBJ2-3|-|TRBD2|TRBV3-1
TGTGCCAGCAGCCAAGATCACAGCGGGGGAACAGATACGCAGTATTTT
CASSQDHSGGTDTQYF
>TRBJ1-2|-|TRBD1|TRBV7-3
TGTGCCAGCGGCCTCAGGGGGGGGTATGGCTACACCTTC
CASGLRGGYGYTF
>TRBJ2-3|once|TRBD2|TRBV2
TGTGCCAGCTGTCCCGAGTCCCTGGGACTAGCGGGGTATACAGATACGCAGTATTTT
CASCPESLGLAGYTDTQYF
>TRBJ2-3|-|TRBD2|TRBV7-8
TGTGCCAGCAGCCCACGGACTAGGCGGGATACGCAGTATTTT
CASSPRTRRDTQYF
>TRBJ2-3|many|-|TRBV20-1
TGCAGTGCAACGCGGATTAGGGGCACAGATACGCAGTATTTT
CSATRIRGTDTQYF
>TRBJ1-1|few|TRBD1|TRBV25-1
TGTGCCAGCAGAGACAGGGCATTCACTGAAGCTTTCTTT
CASRDRAFTEAFF
>TRBJ2-3|-|TRBD2|TRBV5-4
TGTGCCAGCAGATCTGGACTAGCGGGGGGCACAGATACGCAGTATTTT
CASRSGLAGGTDTQYF
>TRBJ2-3|many|-|TRBV7-3
TGTGCCAGCAGCTTAGATGGGGACACCAGCACAGATACGCAGTATTTT
CASSLDGDTSTDTQYF
>TRBJ1-1|many|-|TRBV12-3/TRBV12-4
TGTGCCAGCAGTTCCCAAGGAAACACTGAAGCTTTCTTT
CASSSQGNTEAFF
>TRBJ2-7|many|TRBD2|TRBV5-5
TGTGCCAGCAGTTCGACTAGCGACTACGAGCAGTACTTC
CASSSTSDYEQYF
>TRBJ1-1|-|-|TRBV18
TGTGCCAGCTCACCGTCGGGGGGATTGAACACTGAAGCTTTCTTT
CASSPSGGLNTEAFF
>TRBJ1-2|few|TRBD1|TRBV30
TGTGCCTGGAGCGGTCTCGGACAGGGAGGCTATGGCTACACCTTC
CAWSGLGQGGYGYTF
>TRBJ2-1|-|-|TRBV11-3
TGTGCCAGCAGCTTATCTGGAGACGGGGTCTTC
CASSLSGDGVF
>TRBJ2-1|-|-|TRBV10-3
TGTGCCATCAGTGAGTCGTTTCAGGGTTGGGATGAGCAGTTCTTC
CAISESFQGWDEQFF
>TRBJ2-2|few|TRBD2|TRBV12-3/TRBV12-4
TGTGCCAGCAGTTCGCAGACTAGCGGACCGAACACCGGGGAGCTGTTTTTT
CASSSQTSGPNTGELFF
>TRBJ1-6|-|-|TRBV6-2/TRBV6-3
TGTGCCAGCACCCTTGGCAGACTGGAATCCTCGACGCTCCTCCACTTT
CASTLGRLESSTLLHF
>TRBJ2-3|-|-|TRBV6-1
TGTGCCAGCAGTAGCAAGGCGGATAGCACAGATACGCAGTATTTT
CASSSKADSTDTQYF
>TRBJ2-1|-|TRBD2|TRBV11-1
TGTGCCAGCAGCAATCTAGCGGGGGACCCCAATGAGCAGTTCTTC
CASSNLAGDPNEQFF
>TRBJ2-3|-|-|TRBV19
TGTGCCAGTAGTATGACCGGGGGCTCAGGCACAGATACGCAGTATTTT
CASSMTGGSGTDTQYF
>TRBJ2-1|-|-|TRBV12-2
TGTGCAAGTCGCCCCCTGGGACTAGCGGGAGATGACAACTACAATGAGCAGTTCTTC
CASRPLGLAGDDNYNEQFF
>TRBJ2-7|many|-|TRBV11-2
TGTGCCAGCAGCTCGCAGCGTACCTACGAGCAGTACTTC
CASSSQRTYEQYF
>TRBJ2-1|many|-|TRBV12-3/TRBV12-4
TGTGCCAGCAGTTTTGCGGGTGAGCAGTTCTTC
CASSFAGEQFF
>TRBJ1-2|few|-|TRBV6-2/TRBV6-3
TGTGCCAGCAGTTACGGGACGGACTATGGCTACACCTTC
CASSYGTDYGYTF
>TRBJ2-3|-|-|TRBV21-1
TGTGCCAGCAGTTACCGGCTAGCGGGGACCCAGGATACGCAGTATTTT
CASSYRLAGTQDTQYF
>TRBJ2-1|few|-|TRBV12-3/TRBV12-4
TGTGCCAGCAGTTTGTCCGCTGGCTGGGAGCAGTTCTTC
CASSLSAGWEQFF
>TRBJ2-5|-|-|TRBV11-1
TGTGCCAGCAGCCCTCGCCTCCGTATTCGGGGTGTGGGGGAGACCCAGTACTTC
CASSPRLRIRGVGETQYF
>TRBJ2-1|few|-|TRBV29-1
TGCAGCGTTGAACTCACCAGGGTGAGCTCCTACAATGAGCAGTTCTTC
CSVELTRVSSYNEQFF
>TRBJ1-2|many|-|TRBV5-1
TGCGCCAGCAGCTTGGTCGGGGGCATGAATGGCTACACCTTC
CASSLVGGMNGYTF
>TRBJ1-1|many|-|TRBV5-1
TGCGCCAGCAGCTTGGAAGGCGCAGGGATGACTGAAGCTTTCTTT
CASSLEGAGMTEAFF
>TRBJ2-1|few|-|TRBV6-4
TGTGCCAGCAGTGAGTGGGGGATAGTCAATGAGCAGTTCTTC
CASSEWGIVNEQFF
>TRBJ2-7|many|TRBD1|TRBV12-3/TRBV12-4
TGTGCCAGCAGTTTATCGGTAGGGACAGGAGATGACTCCTACGAGCAGTACTTC
CASSLSVGTGDDSYEQYF
>TRBJ2-1|few|-|TRBV7-9
TGTGCCAGCAGCCCCAAGACAGCAAACTCCTACAATGAGCAGTTCTTC
CASSPKTANSYNEQFF
>TRBJ1-2|few|TRBD1|TRBV6-6
TGTGCTACCATTACAGGGGACTATGGCTACACCTTC
CATITGDYGYTF
>TRBJ1-3|-|TRBD1|TRBV10-3
TGTGCCATCAGTGTTCAGGGGGACTTCTCTGGAAACACCATATATTTT
CAISVQGDFSGNTIYF
>TRBJ2-1|-|-|TRBV30
TGTGCCTGGAGCTGGACCGGGGCCCCCGAGCAGTTCTTC
CAWSWTGAPEQFF